The 15 T cell receptor beta chains in this list originate from one sample, sequenced in a study of blood T cell repertoires in COVID-19. Clones were sequenced by immunoSEQ multiplex PCR, and TCRdb holds only the in-frame ones, with some missing. Counted here are 40,000 to 50,000 clones, around 91% occurring once; the ten biggest clones make up under 10%. What was sequenced was peripheral blood. These receptors all come from a man aged 25-45 years with active or convalescent COVID-19.

The chain links TRBV6-1 to TRBJ1-2; D unresolved. Trimming removed 1 base from V and 3 bases from J, with 12 bases in between. The CDR3 has 15 amino acids. Looked up from germline, CDR1 is MNHNS and CDR2 is SASEGT. In DNA form, the CDR3 reads TGTGCCAGCAGTGAAGGAGGGCTACTGTACTATGGCTACACCTTC. It codes for CASSEGGLLYYGYTF.

The chain has TRBV7-9 and TRBJ2-7; TRBD1 is a possible D gene (6 bases). V was cut by 0 bases and J by 0 bases, with 18 bases left in between. The CDR3 spans 18 residues. Germline CDR1 reads SEHNR; CDR2 reads FQNEAQ (reference sequence). CDR3 amino acids: CASSLARADRPSSYEQYF. CDR3 nucleotides: TGTGCCAGCAGCTTAGCGCGGGCGGACAGACCGAGCTCCTACGAGCAGTACTTC.

The rearrangement links TRBV4-2 to TRBJ2-1, with D hard to call. The V end was cut by 0 bases, the J end by 6 bases, with 9 bases between. The CDR3 runs to 14 residues. CDR1 is LGHNA, CDR2 YNFKEQ, per germline. As DNA, the CDR3 is TGTGCCAGCAGCCAAGAACCAAGCGTCAATGAGCAGTTCTTC. Its protein product is CASSQEPSVNEQFF.

The CDR3 sequence: CSGGSGANYGYTF. CDR3 coding DNA: TGCAGCGGTGGATCAGGGGCTAACTATGGCTACACCTTC. This rearrangement joins TRBV29-1 to TRBJ1-2; the D gene is possibly TRBD1 (6 bases). Germline CDR1 reads SQVTM; CDR2 reads ANQGSEA. The V end was cut by 7 bases, the J end by 0 bases, with 12 bases between. This CDR3 comprises 13 residues.

The V call is TRBV4-2, the J call TRBJ2-1, with 10 bases matching TRBD2. The CDR3 runs 15 residues. V shed 5 bases, J shed 4 bases, and the junction held 5 bases outside the gene matches. Germline values: CDR1 LGHNA, CDR2 YNFKEQ. The chain's CDR3 is CASSIAGGQYNEQFF. DNA of the CDR3: TGTGCCAGCAGCATAGCGGGGGGCCAATACAATGAGCAGTTCTTC.

This clone showed up just once. CDR3 region: CASSPSDRASPLHF. The CDR3 DNA reads as TGTGCCAGCAGTCCATCCGACAGGGCCTCACCCCTCCACTTT. The chain links TRBV27 to TRBJ1-6, with TRBD1 matching 7 bases. CDR1 and CDR2 from the germline V gene are MNHEY and SMNVEV (reference sequence). V was clipped by 5 bases and J by 10 bases; unmatched bases: 8. The CDR3 extends over 14 amino acids.

J is TRBJ2-2 and V is TRBV5-6, with D perhaps matching TRBD1 (6 bases). The germline V gene encodes CDR1 SGHDT and CDR2 YYEEEE. The CDR3 totals 17 residues. The V end was cut by 4 bases, the J end by 1 base, with 17 bases between. DNA of the CDR3: TGTGCCAGCAGCCCGGTGGCAGGGGCCGTGAACACCGGGGAGCTGTTTTTT. Translating gives CASSPVAGAVNTGELFF.

The V and J genes are TRBV5-4 and TRBJ2-2; no clear D. The CDR3 contains 15 residues. V lost 3 bases to trimming and J lost 2 bases, with 11 bases between them. Germline CDR1 reads SGHNT; CDR2 reads YYREEE (reference sequence). The CDR3 sequence: CASSSGGLNTGELFF. The DNA for the CDR3 is TGTGCCAGCAGCTCCGGCGGTCTTAACACCGGGGAGCTGTTTTTT.

V gene TRBV29-1 combines with J gene TRBJ2-7, with D tentatively TRBD1 (6 bases). CDR1 and CDR2 (germline): SQVTM, ANQGSEA. The length of the CDR3 is 12 residues. V was shortened by 0 bases and J by 4 bases, with 7 bases between the two germline ends. This CDR3 is CSVEDGTYEQYF. The DNA of the CDR3 is TGCAGCGTTGAAGACGGGACATACGAGCAGTACTTC.

The V gene is TRBV28, the J gene TRBJ1-2; 10 bases agree with TRBD1. The CDR3 is 16 residues long. J gave up 7 bases and V 3 bases, and 11 bases lay outside the gene matches. Looked up from germline, CDR1 is MDHEN and CDR2 is SYDVKM. CDR3 residues: CASSFSGQGRLGGYTF. The CDR3 nucleotides are TGTGCCAGCAGTTTCTCGGGACAGGGGAGGCTCGGTGGCTACACCTTC.

V is TRBV6-5 and J is TRBJ1-1; no clear D. This CDR3 comprises 13 residues. Trimming shortened V by 5 bases and J by 1 base, and 8 bases separated the two germline ends. CDR1 is MNHEY, CDR2 SVGAGI, per germline. The CDR3 region is CASSLRRNTEAFF. In nucleotides, the CDR3 is TGTGCCAGCAGTCTTAGGAGGAACACTGAAGCTTTCTTT.

The rearrangement links TRBV18 to TRBJ2-7; 10 nucleotides line up with TRBD1. In germline, CDR1 is KGHSH, CDR2 LQKENI. The CDR3 has 15 residues. J was trimmed by 4 bases and V by 2 bases; bases with no gene match: 5. The CDR3, as DNA: TGTGCCAGCTCACCAAGACAGGGGGCGGCGTACGAGCAGTACTTC. It translates to CASSPRQGAAYEQYF.

V usage is TRBV3-1 (or the pseudogene TRBV3-2) and J usage is TRBJ1-4; 8 positions agree with TRBD1. This CDR3 spans 16 amino acids. V lost 5 bases, J lost 1 base, and 6 bases stayed unmatched. Germline loops: CDR1 LGHDT, CDR2 YNNKEL (reference sequence). The CDR3 spells CASSFGQGVTNEKLFF. In DNA, the CDR3 is TGTGCCAGCAGCTTTGGACAGGGTGTAACTAATGAAAAACTGTTTTTT.

The chain recombines TRBV9 with TRBJ2-2; the match to TRBD2 covers 8 bases. V trimming: 3 bases; J trimming: 10 bases; junction bases outside the gene matches: 8. Germline loops: CDR1 SGDLS, CDR2 YYNGEE. There are 14 residues in the CDR3. The CDR3 here is CASSASKGLEELFF. The CDR3 region has the DNA TGTGCCAGCAGCGCGTCCAAGGGACTAGAGGAGCTGTTTTTT.

The chain has TRBV6-2 or TRBV6-3 and TRBJ1-4, with D hard to call. Germline V gene sequence: CDR1 MNHEY, CDR2 SVGEGT. The V and J ends lost 5 bases and 7 bases respectively, with 17 bases between them. The CDR3 is made up of 15 amino acids. CDR3 region: CASSQNTASGEKLFF. As DNA, the CDR3 is TGTGCCAGCAGTCAAAACACAGCAAGCGGTGAAAAACTGTTTTTT.